The TCR beta chain under discussion was sequenced for a study of T cells in Graves' hyperthyroidism and ophthalmopathy. Study observations and caveats: The model foresaw ophthalmopathy a median about 6.5 months prior to onset.

TCR beta CDR3 region amplification was performed from RNA transcripts. In the first-round RT-PCR of the TCR CDR3, the HTBI primer set was used. MiXCR was run by TCRdb on the multiplex PCR reads, yielding one entry per CDR3 protein. This sample has some 580,000 distinct CDR3 sequences; 16% occur once, and the top ten carry roughly 3.4%. J was trimmed by 4 bases and V by 7 bases; bases with no gene match: 10. The germline V gene has CDR1 MDHEN and CDR2 SYDVKM. The CDR3 is made up of 15 amino acids. Of note for this clonotype: What it binds is not known.

The rearrangement joins TRBV28 to TRBJ1-1, with 9 bases that match TRBD1. Sequencing was done on a sample of blood. The TCR sequence derives from a woman in her thirties or forties with Graves' ophthalmopathy. Here the CDR3 DNA reads TGTGCCAGCACCACCTTACAGGGGGCATCCACTGAAGCTTTCTTT. Its translation: CASTTLQGASTEAFF.